Below are 20 T cell receptor beta chains sequenced from a single sample in a study of cytomegalovirus exposure and HLA in healthy donors. The PCR employed 60 Vbeta primers together with 13 Jbeta primers. Sequencing used immunoSEQ multiplex PCR; TCRdb keeps in-frame clones, though not all of them. This sample has 100,000 to 150,000 clones, with 65% to 80% found just once. Specimen: PBMCs. These receptors all stem from a man aged 25-45 years in good health and CMV-seronegative.

The rearrangement links TRBV2 to TRBJ2-1; D is perhaps TRBD2 (5 bases). The CDR3 runs to 15 residues. CDR1 and CDR2 (germline): SNHLY, FYNNEI. V lost 5 bases to trimming and J lost 3 bases, with 14 bases between them. CDR3 protein: CASSIRRTYYNEQFF. The CDR3 region has the DNA TGTGCCAGCAGTATACGGAGGACCTACTACAATGAGCAGTTCTTC.

The rearrangement joins TRBV10-3 to TRBJ2-7; 8 bases map to TRBD1. V lost 2 bases, J lost 2 bases, and 2 bases stayed unmatched. The germline V gene has CDR1 ENHRY and CDR2 SYGVKD. The CDR3 runs to 14 residues. Written as DNA, the CDR3 is TGTGCCATCAGTGAGGCGGACAGGGCCTACGAGCAGTACTTC. Protein sequence: CAISEADRAYEQYF.

The chain uses TRBV9 and TRBJ1-3; D is perhaps TRBD1 (5 bases). This CDR3 spans 16 amino acids. V was cut by 1 base and J by 2 bases, with 13 bases left in between. In germline, CDR1 is SGDLS, CDR2 YYNGEE. CDR3 nucleotides: TGTGCCAGCAGCGTACAGGGTAAGGAGCCTGGAAACACCATATATTTT. It translates to CASSVQGKEPGNTIYF.

The V and J genes are TRBV9 and TRBJ2-1; 8 bases fit TRBD2. Trimming removed 3 bases from V and 4 bases from J; junction bases left unmatched: 6. This CDR3 contains 15 residues. Germline V gives CDR1 SGDLS, CDR2 YYNGEE. The CDR3: CASSGAGVTYNEQFF. For the CDR3, the DNA is TGTGCCAGCAGCGGAGCGGGGGTTACTTACAATGAGCAGTTCTTC.

This clone was detected a few times. This chain links TRBV7-2 with TRBJ1-1; 10 positions match TRBD1. Per the germline V gene, CDR1 is SGHTA and CDR2 is FQGNSA. Trimming removed 5 bases from V and 1 base from J; junction bases left unmatched: 7. This CDR3 spans 16 amino acids. CDR3 coding DNA: TGTGCCAGCAGCGTCCGGGACAGGGGCGCGAACACTGAAGCTTTCTTT. Its translation is CASSVRDRGANTEAFF. The full variable domain, completed using reference TRBV7-2 and TRBJ1-1, is GAGVSQSPSNKVTEKGKDVELRCDPISGHTALYWYRQSLGQGLEFLIYFQGNSAPDKSGLPSDRFSAERTGGSVSTLTIQRTQQEDSAVYLCASSVRDRGANTEAFFGQGTRLTVV.

The rearrangement uses TRBV6-1 and TRBJ2-7; 11 bases fit TRBD1. CDR3 size: 15 residues. CDR1 and CDR2 from the germline V gene are MNHNS and SASEGT. J was trimmed by 3 bases and V by 6 bases; bases with no gene match: 7. The CDR3 loop is CASSPGTGGFYEQYF. Written as DNA, the CDR3 is TGTGCCAGCAGCCCCGGGACAGGGGGTTTCTACGAGCAGTACTTC.

This chain links TRBV25-1 with TRBJ2-5; 8 bases are shared with TRBD2. The J call is in doubt because the DNA end fits TRBJ2-7 better. Germline V gives CDR1 MGHDK, CDR2 SYGVNS. The CDR3 spans 16 residues. The CDR3 sequence is CASSEFGGAAGYEQYF. The CDR3 DNA follows: TGTGCCAGCAGTGAATTCGGGGGGGCAGCAGGCTACGAGCAGTACTTC.

This rearrangement joins TRBV19 to TRBJ1-4; D is perhaps TRBD1 (6 bases). In germline, CDR1 is LNHDA, CDR2 SQIVND (reference sequence). This CDR3 is built from 14 residues. V lost 8 bases and J 2 bases, leaving 12 bases between the germline ends. CDR3 coding DNA: TGTGCCAGTGGCAACAGGGTCACTAATGAAAAACTGTTTTTT. Translated: CASGNRVTNEKLFF.

V is TRBV4-1 and J is TRBJ1-5; TRBD1 aligns across 9 bases. The V gene's germline CDR1 is MGHRA and CDR2 YSYEKL. V trimming: 4 bases; J trimming: 3 bases; junction bases outside the gene matches: 13. This CDR3 comprises 18 residues. CDR3 in amino acids: CASSLTLKGQGFNQPQHF. CDR3 nucleotides: TGCGCCAGCAGCCTCACGTTAAAGGGACAGGGCTTCAATCAGCCCCAGCATTTT.

V is TRBV5-1 and J is TRBJ2-5; 8 bases fit TRBD1. The CDR3 totals 17 residues. Trimming cost V 3 bases and J 4 bases; bases outside gene matches: 14. Germline CDR1 is SGHRS and CDR2 is YFSETQ. The CDR3 DNA sequence: TGCGCCAGCAGCTCTGACCTTACAGGGGGGCTATTAGAGACCCAGTACTTC. This translates into CASSSDLTGGLLETQYF.

J is TRBJ2-5 and V is TRBV30; 12 positions match TRBD2. The germline gives CDR1 GTSNPN, CDR2 SVGIG (reference sequence). CDR3 size: 15 residues. Trimming removed 3 bases from V and 5 bases from J; junction bases left unmatched: 7. The chain's CDR3 is CAWRPLAGGLETQYF. CDR3 bases: TGTGCCTGGAGGCCCCTAGCGGGGGGGCTTGAGACCCAGTACTTC.

The J gene is TRBJ1-1, the V gene TRBV7-9; D may be TRBD1 (5 bases). The CDR3 contains 13 residues. The V end was cut by 3 bases, the J end by 3 bases, with 8 bases between. The germline V gene has CDR1 SEHNR and CDR2 FQNEAQ (reference sequence). The CDR3: CASSFRDDTEAFF. CDR3 DNA sequence: TGTGCCAGCAGCTTCAGGGATGACACTGAAGCTTTCTTT.

This clone has more than one count but fewer than ten. The chain carries TRBV7-8 and TRBJ2-5; possibly TRBD2 for D (5 bases). V was cut by 1 base and J by 9 bases, with 15 bases left in between. This CDR3 contains 14 residues. Germline-derived CDR1 and CDR2 are SGHVS and FQNEAQ. CDR3 coding DNA: TGTGCCAGCAGCTTAGACGTCTCCACTAGGGCCCAGTACTTC. It is translated as CASSLDVSTRAQYF.

The chain uses TRBV10-3 and TRBJ1-2; TRBD1 might be the D (5 bases). CDR3 length: 11 residues. Germline loops: CDR1 ENHRY, CDR2 SYGVKD. The germline V and J ends were trimmed by 4 bases and 8 bases, with 8 bases remaining between them. This CDR3 reads CAISGGVGYTF. The CDR3 coding sequence is TGTGCCATCAGTGGGGGGGTAGGCTACACCTTC.

The rearrangement uses TRBV29-1 and TRBJ2-5, with D unclear. Germline lookup yields CDR1 SQVTM and CDR2 ANQGSEA. The CDR3 length is 12 residues. Deletions cut 4 bases from V and 4 bases from J, with 10 bases between. DNA for the CDR3: TGCAGCGTTGCGGCTAGATCAGAGACCCAGTACTTC. Protein sequence: CSVAARSETQYF.

The CDR3 nucleotides are TGTGCCTGGAGCCTTAACAGGGGAGTCAGTGGAAACACCATATATTTT. Protein: CAWSLNRGVSGNTIYF. The chain uses TRBV30 and TRBJ1-3, with TRBD1 identical over 7 bases. V dropped 3 bases and J dropped 3; count of bases not matched to a gene: 11. The CDR3 is made up of 16 amino acids. The germline CDR1 and CDR2 sequences are GTSNPN and SVGIG (reference sequence). Variable domain in full (rest from reference TRBV30 and TRBJ1-3): SQTIHQWPATLVQPVGSPLSLECTVEGTSNPNLYWYRQAAGRGLQLLFYSVGIGQISSEVPQNLSASRPQDRQFILSSKKLLLSDSGFYLCAWSLNRGVSGNTIYFGEGSWLTVV.

The chain uses TRBV6-6 and TRBJ1-5; D unclear. Germline CDR1 is MNHNY and CDR2 is SVGAGI (reference sequence). The CDR3 spans 12 residues. V was clipped by 8 bases and J by 2 bases, with 7 bases between them. CDR3 region: CASAEGNQPQHF. The DNA for the CDR3 is TGTGCCAGCGCAGAGGGCAATCAGCCCCAGCATTTT.

V and J are TRBV19 and TRBJ2-4, with 7 bases fitting TRBD2. The CDR3 runs 15 residues. V gave up 4 bases and J gave up 8 bases; unmatched junction bases: 11. From germline, CDR1 is LNHDA and CDR2 SQIVND (reference sequence). CDR3 sequence: CASSTAGVAWDIQYF. In DNA, the CDR3 is TGTGCCAGTAGTACCGCGGGGGTAGCATGGGACATTCAGTACTTC.

The chain combines TRBV28 with TRBJ2-5, with 7 bases fitting TRBD2. Looked up from germline, CDR1 is MDHEN and CDR2 is SYDVKM. This CDR3 region has 14 residues. V lost 5 bases, J lost 6 bases, and 9 bases stayed unmatched. As DNA, the CDR3 is TGTGCCAGCAGTGTGGGAGGGGCGGATAAGACCCAGTACTTC. Its translation: CASSVGGADKTQYF.

The chain uses TRBV5-1 and TRBJ1-1; possible D gene TRBD1, 6 bases. The CDR3 has 15 amino acids. Germline V CDR1 and CDR2: SGHRS, YFSETQ. Trimming took off 4 bases at V and 1 base at J, with 14 bases between the two ends. The CDR3 loop is CASSPNTGTNTEAFF. As DNA, the CDR3 is TGCGCCAGCAGCCCGAATACAGGGACGAACACTGAAGCTTTCTTT.